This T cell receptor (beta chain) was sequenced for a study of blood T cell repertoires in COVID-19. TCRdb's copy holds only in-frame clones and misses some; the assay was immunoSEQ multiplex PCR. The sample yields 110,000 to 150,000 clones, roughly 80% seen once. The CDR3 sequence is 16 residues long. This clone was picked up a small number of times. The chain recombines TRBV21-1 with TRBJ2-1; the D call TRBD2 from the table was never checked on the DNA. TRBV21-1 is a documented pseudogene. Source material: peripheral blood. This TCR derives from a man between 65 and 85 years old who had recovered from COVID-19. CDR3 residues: CASSKGEGLGYNEQFF. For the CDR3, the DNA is TGTGCCAGCAGCAAAGGAGAGGGATTGGGGTACAATGAGCAGTTCTTC.